These T cell receptor beta chains were read from a single sample in a study of blood T cell repertoires in COVID-19. Method: immunoSEQ multiplex PCR; TCRdb's copy keeps in-frame clones and lacks some. Of a few hundred thousand clones listed, 85% to 90% were seen once; the top ten hold roughly 3%. Sequences were obtained from peripheral blood. Source of these receptors: a man aged 60 to 75 with acute or convalescent COVID-19. Both conserved end residues are part of each CDR3. Each record gives: D gene, V gene, J gene, clone size, CDR3 protein, CDR3 DNA. A D gene is named only where the DNA matches it firmly. Clone size is stated in some rows and not others, as once, few, many or a class when expanded.

D: TRBD2
V: TRBV19
J: TRBJ2-1
size: -
CDR3: CASSMGRLAGLGYEQFF
DNA: TGTGCCAGTAGTATGGGTCGACTAGCGGGGCTGGGGTATGAGCAGTTCTTC

D: -
V: TRBV27
J: TRBJ1-2
size: -
CDR3: CASAPTGPRGYTF
DNA: TGTGCCAGCGCGCCGACAGGTCCCCGTGGCTACACCTTC

D: -
V: TRBV19
J: TRBJ1-2
size: -
CDR3: CASSMEVGWGDYGYTF
DNA: TGTGCCAGTAGTATGGAAGTTGGATGGGGGGACTATGGCTACACCTTC

D: -
V: TRBV18
J: TRBJ1-5
size: -
CDR3: CASSLGDGNQPQHF
DNA: TGTGCCAGCTCACTGGGAGATGGCAATCAGCCCCAGCATTTT

D: TRBD1
V: TRBV6-4
J: TRBJ2-3
size: -
CDR3: CASRRGTGGTDTQYF
DNA: TGTGCCAGCAGGAGGGGGACAGGGGGCACAGATACGCAGTATTTT

D: -
V: TRBV5-1
J: TRBJ1-6
size: -
CDR3: CASSRDSSYNSPLHF
DNA: TGCGCCAGCAGTCGTGACTCCTCCTATAATTCACCCCTCCACTTT

D: -
V: TRBV28
J: TRBJ1-1
size: -
CDR3: CASREGGTEAFF
DNA: TGTGCCAGCAGGGAGGGTGGGACTGAAGCTTTCTTT

D: -
V: TRBV19
J: TRBJ1-2
size: -
CDR3: CASSMVPGVGGYTF
DNA: TGTGCCAGTAGTATGGTTCCAGGGGTTGGCGGCTACACCTTC

D: -
V: TRBV13
J: TRBJ2-1
size: -
CDR3: CASSLGRGGPREFF
DNA: TGTGCCAGCAGCCTAGGCCGAGGAGGTCCAAGGGAGTTCTTC

D: TRBD1
V: TRBV2
J: TRBJ2-7
size: -
CDR3: CASRRQGATYEQYF
DNA: TGTGCCAGCAGACGACAGGGGGCTACCTACGAGCAGTACTTC

D: TRBD1
V: TRBV7-3
J: TRBJ2-2
size: -
CDR3: CASSPTGVHTGELFF
DNA: TGTGCCAGCAGCCCGACAGGGGTACACACCGGGGAGCTGTTTTTT

D: TRBD2
V: TRBV11-2
J: TRBJ2-7
size: -
CDR3: CASSLGGRGGAYEQYF
DNA: TGTGCCAGCAGCTTGGGCGGGCGCGGGGGAGCCTACGAGCAGTACTTC

D: TRBD2
V: TRBV9
J: TRBJ2-3
size: once
CDR3: CASSVAGGRPDTQYF
DNA: TGTGCCAGCAGCGTTGCGGGGGGCCGTCCAGATACGCAGTATTTT

D: TRBD1
V: TRBV11-1
J: TRBJ2-2
size: -
CDR3: CASSLGGQGVAGELFF
DNA: TGTGCCAGCAGCTTAGGGGGACAGGGGGTCGCCGGGGAGCTGTTTTTT

D: TRBD1
V: TRBV7-3
J: TRBJ2-5
size: -
CDR3: CASSLGTGETQYF
DNA: TGTGCCAGCAGCTTGGGGACAGGGGAGACCCAGTACTTC

D: TRBD1
V: TRBV7-8
J: TRBJ1-5
size: -
CDR3: CASSARPNRGGNQPQHF
DNA: TGTGCCAGCAGCGCCCGCCCAAACAGGGGTGGCAATCAGCCCCAGCATTTT

D: TRBD2
V: TRBV7-8
J: TRBJ2-3
size: -
CDR3: CASTPRSSSGGARTDTQYF
DNA: TGTGCCAGCACCCCACGGTCCTCTAGCGGGGGGGCCAGGACAGATACGCAGTATTTT

D: TRBD2
V: TRBV3-1/TRBV3-2
J: TRBJ2-5
size: -
CDR3: CASRRLAGAQETQYF
DNA: TGTGCCAGCAGGCGGCTAGCGGGGGCCCAAGAGACCCAGTACTTC

D: TRBD1
V: TRBV5-1
J: TRBJ2-7
size: -
CDR3: CASSLSVLDRGPYEQYF
DNA: TGCGCCAGCAGCTTGTCAGTCTTGGACAGGGGGCCCTACGAGCAGTACTTC

D: TRBD1
V: TRBV28
J: TRBJ1-2
size: -
CDR3: CASSLGLTGGHGYTF
DNA: TGTGCCAGCAGTCTAGGGTTAACAGGGGGCCATGGCTACACCTTC

D: TRBD1
V: TRBV7-9
J: TRBJ1-2
size: once
CDR3: CASKGAGRDLYGYTF
DNA: TGTGCCAGCAAGGGGGCAGGGCGCGATTTATATGGCTACACCTTC

D: -
V: TRBV7-3
J: TRBJ2-5
size: -
CDR3: CASSLYQGPGETQYF
DNA: TGTGCCAGCAGCTTATACCAGGGTCCTGGAGAGACCCAGTACTTC

D: -
V: TRBV10-3
J: TRBJ1-2
size: -
CDR3: CAISVDGNYGYTF
DNA: TGTGCCATCAGTGTCGACGGGAACTATGGCTACACCTTC

D: -
V: TRBV19
J: TRBJ2-1
size: -
CDR3: CASSETGGRNNEQFF
DNA: TGTGCCAGTAGTGAGACGGGGGGCCGGAACAATGAGCAGTTCTTC

D: TRBD1
V: TRBV19
J: TRBJ1-3
size: -
CDR3: CASGPFLQGHYSGNTIYF
DNA: TGTGCCAGCGGCCCGTTCCTACAGGGGCACTACTCTGGAAACACCATATATTTT

D: -
V: TRBV24-1
J: TRBJ2-3
size: -
CDR3: CATSAASITDTQYF
DNA: TGTGCCACCAGTGCCGCTAGCATCACAGATACGCAGTATTTT

D: TRBD1
V: TRBV2
J: TRBJ2-3
size: -
CDR3: CASSVGTGGADTQYF
DNA: TGTGCCAGCAGTGTCGGGACAGGGGGCGCAGATACGCAGTATTTT

D: -
V: TRBV7-9
J: TRBJ2-6
size: -
CDR3: CASSLVGRVRGANVLTF
DNA: TGTGCCAGCAGCTTAGTGGGCAGGGTCCGTGGGGCCAACGTCCTGACTTTC

D: TRBD2
V: TRBV19
J: TRBJ2-5
size: -
CDR3: CASSPGLALGAQYF
DNA: TGTGCCAGTAGTCCGGGACTAGCCCTAGGGGCCCAGTACTTC

D: TRBD1
V: TRBV7-9
J: TRBJ2-7
size: -
CDR3: CASSATGTGVYEQYF
DNA: TGTGCCAGCAGCGCAACGGGGACAGGGGTATACGAGCAGTACTTC

D: TRBD1
V: TRBV18
J: TRBJ1-2
size: -
CDR3: CASSPRQGKTNYGYTF
DNA: TGTGCCAGCTCACCCCGACAGGGGAAGACTAACTATGGCTACACCTTC

D: TRBD1
V: TRBV27
J: TRBJ1-2
size: once
CDR3: CASSLSTGANYGYTF
DNA: TGTGCCAGCAGTTTATCGACAGGGGCGAACTATGGCTACACCTTC

D: TRBD1
V: TRBV24-1
J: TRBJ2-1
size: -
CDR3: CATSDKPGTGSYNEQFF
DNA: TGTGCCACCAGTGATAAACCCGGGACAGGGAGCTACAATGAGCAGTTCTTC

D: TRBD1
V: TRBV29-1
J: TRBJ2-5
size: once
CDR3: CSARTGASKETQYF
DNA: TGCAGCGCCCGGACAGGGGCAAGTAAAGAGACCCAGTACTTC

D: -
V: TRBV21-1
J: TRBJ2-6
size: -
CDR3: CASSKVGGLCAGANVLTF
DNA: TGTGCCAGCAGCAAAGTCGGGGGGCTCTGTGCTGGGGCCAACGTCCTGACTTTC

D: -
V: TRBV4-1
J: TRBJ2-7
size: -
CDR3: CASSPRARVHEQYF
DNA: TGCGCCAGCAGCCCTAGGGCGCGGGTCCACGAGCAGTACTTC

D: -
V: TRBV29-1
J: TRBJ2-7
size: -
CDR3: CSVEVGLGRGLDEQYF
DNA: TGCAGCGTTGAAGTTGGGTTGGGGCGCGGTCTCGACGAGCAGTACTTC

D: -
V: TRBV3-1/TRBV3-2
J: TRBJ2-6
size: -
CDR3: CASSQIRVSGANVLTF
DNA: TGTGCCAGCAGCCAAATCAGGGTATCTGGGGCCAACGTCCTGACTTTC

D: TRBD2
V: TRBV2
J: TRBJ2-3
size: -
CDR3: CASSRTSGGTRIITDTQYF
DNA: TGTGCCAGCAGTAGGACTAGCGGGGGGACACGGATAATCACAGATACGCAGTATTTT

D: TRBD1
V: TRBV7-3
J: TRBJ1-6
size: few
CDR3: CASSVTGATPLHF
DNA: TGTGCCAGCAGCGTAACAGGGGCCACACCCCTCCACTTT

D: -
V: TRBV30
J: TRBJ1-1
size: -
CDR3: CAWRVGGGGTEAFF
DNA: TGTGCCTGGAGGGTCGGGGGTGGTGGCACTGAAGCTTTCTTT

D: TRBD2
V: TRBV7-2
J: TRBJ2-3
size: -
CDR3: CASSSGLAGGSATQYF
DNA: TGTGCCAGCAGCTCGGGACTAGCGGGGGGCTCCGCGACGCAGTATTTT

D: TRBD1
V: TRBV5-1
J: TRBJ2-7
size: -
CDR3: CASSPRTGEVYEQYF
DNA: TGCGCCAGCAGCCCCAGGACAGGGGAGGTGTACGAGCAGTACTTC

D: -
V: TRBV19
J: TRBJ1-2
size: -
CDR3: CASSPRQAPNYGYTF
DNA: TGTGCCAGTAGTCCCCGACAGGCCCCTAACTATGGCTACACCTTC

D: TRBD2
V: TRBV7-2
J: TRBJ2-7
size: -
CDR3: CASSQTWTSGYEQYF
DNA: TGTGCCAGCAGCCAAACTTGGACTAGCGGGTACGAGCAGTACTTC

D: -
V: TRBV7-9
J: TRBJ1-1
size: -
CDR3: CASSLAGRATEAFF
DNA: TGTGCCAGCAGCTTAGCAGGGAGAGCCACTGAAGCTTTCTTT

D: TRBD1
V: TRBV28
J: TRBJ1-5
size: -
CDR3: CASSFPTGGEPQHF
DNA: TGTGCCAGCAGTTTTCCGACAGGGGGAGAGCCCCAGCATTTT

D: TRBD1
V: TRBV6-6
J: TRBJ2-7
size: -
CDR3: CASSYSGQGSYEQYF
DNA: TGTGCCAGCAGTTACTCGGGACAGGGTTCCTACGAGCAGTACTTC

D: TRBD1
V: TRBV5-1
J: TRBJ2-1
size: -
CDR3: CASSSPSPGTGAGHDEQFF
DNA: TGCGCCAGCAGCTCTCCAAGTCCCGGGACAGGGGCGGGACACGATGAGCAGTTCTTC

D: TRBD2
V: TRBV13
J: TRBJ2-7
size: -
CDR3: CASSQRGGSGPYEQYF
DNA: TGTGCCAGCAGCCAACGGGGGGGTTCGGGGCCCTACGAGCAGTACTTC

D: TRBD1
V: TRBV6-5
J: TRBJ1-4
size: -
CDR3: CASSLDRGGEKLFF
DNA: TGTGCCAGCAGTTTGGACAGGGGGGGAGAAAAACTGTTTTTT

D: TRBD2
V: TRBV6-1
J: TRBJ2-1
size: -
CDR3: CASSAAGGIYNEQFF
DNA: TGTGCCAGCAGTGCAGCGGGGGGGATCTACAATGAGCAGTTCTTC

D: -
V: TRBV28
J: TRBJ1-4
size: -
CDR3: CASSLLRGGSEKLFF
DNA: TGTGCCAGCAGTTTATTACGGGGGGGGAGTGAAAAACTGTTTTTT

D: TRBD2
V: TRBV2
J: TRBJ2-1
size: -
CDR3: CASLGARASGGTYNEQFF
DNA: TGTGCCAGCCTGGGCGCCAGGGCTAGCGGGGGGACATACAATGAGCAGTTCTTC

D: -
V: TRBV5-6
J: TRBJ1-2
size: -
CDR3: CASSQTQGGYGYTF
DNA: TGTGCCAGCAGCCAAACGCAGGGCGGCTATGGCTACACCTTC

D: -
V: TRBV19
J: TRBJ1-1
size: -
CDR3: CASSTQDKMNTEAFF
DNA: TGTGCCAGTAGTACCCAGGACAAGATGAACACTGAAGCTTTCTTT

D: TRBD2
V: TRBV23-1
J: TRBJ2-5
size: -
CDR3: CASTQLAGGETQYF
DNA: TGCGCCAGCACCCAACTAGCGGGGGGAGAGACCCAGTACTTC

D: TRBD2
V: TRBV10-1
J: TRBJ2-2
size: -
CDR3: CASSSPGGGTGELFF
DNA: TGCGCCAGCAGTAGCCCGGGGGGGGGCACCGGGGAGCTGTTTTTT

D: -
V: TRBV7-3
J: TRBJ1-1
size: -
CDR3: CASSAQGNTEAFF
DNA: TGTGCCAGCAGCGCACAGGGGAACACTGAAGCTTTCTTT